The next 9 T cell receptor beta chains were all read from a single sample in a study of control samples from healthy donors and cancer patients. Sequenced by immunoSEQ multiplex PCR; TCRdb stores in-frame clones only, minus some. The table lists tens of thousands of clones, roughly 90% of them singletons. Sample: PBMCs. The receptors originated from a man aged 50 to 59 with head and neck cancer.

In its sample, this clone was seen a few times. The rearrangement joins TRBV28 to TRBJ1-2; D not resolved. Germline V CDR1 and CDR2: MDHEN, SYDVKM. The CDR3 totals 11 residues. Deletions cut 5 bases from V and 8 bases from J, with 9 bases between. CDR3 sequence (DNA): TGTGCCAGCAGTACCCGGGAAGGCTACACCTTC. This encodes CASSTREGYTF.

V usage is TRBV29-1 and J usage is TRBJ2-1, with 7 bases identical to TRBD1. V was pared by 7 bases and J by 8 bases, with 17 bases of the junction left unmatched. Looked up from germline, CDR1 is SQVTM and CDR2 is ANQGSEA. This CDR3 has 15 amino acids. The CDR3 loop is CSAPGETGLLDEQFF. The CDR3 DNA reads as TGCAGCGCTCCGGGTGAGACAGGGCTACTGGATGAGCAGTTCTTC.

The J gene is TRBJ1-2, the V gene TRBV7-9; D is unclear. The CDR3 runs 13 residues. Trimming removed 4 bases at V and 8 bases at J, with 14 bases between. Germline V CDR1 and CDR2: SEHNR, FQNEAQ (reference sequence). The CDR3 bases are TGTGCCAGCAGCTCCCGGGAGGGAGTGGGCTACACCTTC. Its protein product is CASSSREGVGYTF.

This rearrangement joins TRBV5-1 to TRBJ2-5; 12 nucleotides line up with TRBD1. The junction had 14 bases not matched to a gene; V was cut back by 6 bases and J by 5 bases. The length of the CDR3 is 17 residues. Germline V lookup: CDR1 SGHRS, CDR2 YFSETQ. CDR3 sequence (DNA): TGCGCCAGCAAGCGGGCTTCCGGGACAGGGGGCGCCGAGACCCAGTACTTC. It is translated as CASKRASGTGGAETQYF. The full variable domain, its missing parts supplied by reference TRBV5-1 and TRBJ2-5, is KAGVTQTPRYLIKTRGQQVTLSCSPISGHRSVSWYQQTPGQGLQFLFEYFSETQRNKGNFPGRFSGRQFSNSRSEMNVSTLELGDSALYLCASKRASGTGGAETQYFGPGTRLLVL.

The chain employs TRBV30 and TRBJ1-1; the match to TRBD1 covers 9 bases. CDR1 is GTSNPN, CDR2 SVGIG, per germline (reference sequence). V shed 3 bases and J 11 bases; nucleotides not matched to a gene: 7. CDR3 length: 12 residues. CDR3 protein: CAWRRTGGPAFF. The CDR3 bases are TGTGCCTGGAGGAGAACAGGGGGCCCGGCTTTCTTT.

The V gene is TRBV29-1, the J gene TRBJ2-5; 8 bases line up with TRBD1. This CDR3 has 13 residues. Germline lookup yields CDR1 SQVTM and CDR2 ANQGSEA. V was pared by 7 bases and J by 1 base, with 5 bases of the junction left unmatched. CDR3 amino acids: CSALGTGQETQYF. The DNA of the CDR3 is TGCAGCGCCCTCGGGACAGGCCAAGAGACCCAGTACTTC. The full variable domain, completed using reference TRBV29-1 and TRBJ2-5, is SAVISQKPSRDICQRGTSLTIQCQVDSQVTMMFWYRQQPGQSLTLIATANQGSEATYESGFVIDKFPISRPNLTFSTLTVSNMSPEDSSIYLCSALGTGQETQYFGPGTRLLVL.

The CDR3 DNA reads TGTGCCAGCAGTTCACAGGGTAGGCCCATGAACACTGAAGCTTTCTTT. This translates into CASSSQGRPMNTEAFF. J is TRBJ1-1 and V is TRBV27, with a tentative D call TRBD1 (6 bases). Trimming removed 4 bases from V and 0 bases from J, with 15 bases in between. Germline CDR1 MNHEY, CDR2 SMNVEV (reference sequence). This CDR3 has 16 residues.

This clone was recorded once. The chain carries TRBV7-8 and TRBJ2-7, with 15 bases lining up with TRBD2. The CDR3 covers 17 residues. CDR1 SGHVS and CDR2 FQNEAQ come from the germline V gene. Trimming at V came to 5 bases and at J to 0 bases, leaving 5 bases not matched to a gene. The CDR3 reads CASSMGLAGGSSYEQYF. CDR3 DNA: TGTGCCAGCAGCATGGGACTAGCGGGGGGTAGCTCCTACGAGCAGTACTTC.

Details on this clone: This sample also contains other DNA sequences that code for the same CDR3. The J gene is TRBJ1-2, the V gene TRBV2, with a possible D match to TRBD1 (5 bases). The CDR3 runs to 13 residues. V lost 7 bases and J lost 7, with 16 bases in between. Germline CDR1 and CDR2: SNHLY and FYNNEI. This CDR3 is CASNEEGLGGYTF. CDR3 nucleotide sequence: TGTGCCAGCAACGAGGAGGGGCTGGGTGGCTACACCTTC.